The clone carrying this TCR beta chain was recorded a few times. Looked up from germline, CDR1 is SGDLS and CDR2 is YYNGEE. The CDR3 contains 16 residues. V lost 0 bases and J lost 10; bases outside the gene matches: 11. This entry is derived from a study of blood T cell repertoires in COVID-19. The wider study: From the United States, Italy and Spain came samples of acute and convalescent COVID-19. T cells, B-cell-depleted T cells, or PBMCs provided the cDNA or gDNA that served as material.

Method: immunoSEQ multiplex PCR; TCRdb's copy keeps in-frame clones and lacks some. The sample consists of under 300,000 clones, roughly four fifths of them appearing once. The source of this sequence is a young woman with acute or convalescent COVID-19. The specimen was peripheral blood. The chain uses TRBV9 and TRBJ2-1; 9 nucleotides align to TRBD2. Here the CDR3 reads CASSVGSIAGENEQFF. CDR3 sequence (DNA): TGTGCCAGCAGCGTAGGGTCAATAGCGGGAGAAAACGAGCAGTTCTTC.